This T cell receptor beta chain was documented in a study of OX40 agonist ivuxolimab in advanced cancers. Study-wide points: CD4+ and CD8+ blood T cells expanded clonally by week 6 at 0.1 to 3.0 mg/kg.

Blood was sampled at baseline, cycle 4 day 1, and cycle 7 day 1. With respect to this clone: The antigen is not known.

Repertoires were generated with immunoSEQ multiplex PCR, while TCRdb's copy carries only in-frame clones and drops some. The sample carries tens of thousands of clones, 70% to 90% recorded once. The CDR3 spans 18 residues. Germline V lookup: CDR1 SGHVS, CDR2 FNYEAQ. The ends lost 5 bases at V and 0 bases at J; junction bases unmatched: 10. The source material was CD4+ or CD8+ T cells sorted from blood, sampled in a trial of the OX40 agonist ivuxolimab. This chain joins TRBV7-6 and TRBJ2-3; 11 bases agree with TRBD2. The sequence derives from an adult with an advanced solid tumor such as melanoma, head and neck, liver or kidney cancer. CDR3 nucleotide sequence: TGTGCCAGCAGCCACGCATTCTTAGCGGGAGGGAGCACAGATACGCAGTATTTT. Translated: CASSHAFLAGGSTDTQYF.